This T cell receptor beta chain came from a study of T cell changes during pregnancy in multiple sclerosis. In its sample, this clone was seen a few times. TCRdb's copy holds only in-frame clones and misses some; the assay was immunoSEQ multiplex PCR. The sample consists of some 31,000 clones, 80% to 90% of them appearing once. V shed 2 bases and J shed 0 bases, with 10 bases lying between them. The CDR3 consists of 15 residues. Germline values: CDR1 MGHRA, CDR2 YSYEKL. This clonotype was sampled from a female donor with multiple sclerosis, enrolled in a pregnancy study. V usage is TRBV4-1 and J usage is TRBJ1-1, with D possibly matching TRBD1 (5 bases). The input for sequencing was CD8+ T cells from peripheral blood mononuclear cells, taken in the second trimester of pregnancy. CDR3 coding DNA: TGCGCCAGCAGCCAACCAGGGAACCTGAACACTGAAGCTTTCTTT. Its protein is CASSQPGNLNTEAFF.